A single sample gave rise to the 19 T cell receptor beta chains below, sequenced in a study of OX40 agonist ivuxolimab in advanced cancers. Clones were read by immunoSEQ multiplex PCR, and TCRdb kept only the in-frame ones, dropping some. The sample records tens of thousands of clones, more than 85% being singletons. Sequencing used CD4+ or CD8+ T cells sorted from blood, obtained in a trial of the OX40 agonist ivuxolimab. The receptors were gathered from an adult with an advanced solid tumor such as melanoma, head and neck, liver or kidney cancer.

A single count supports this clone. The chain links TRBV19 to TRBJ2-1; 12 bases line up with TRBD2. The V gene's germline CDR1 is LNHDA and CDR2 SQIVND (reference sequence). This CDR3 has 14 residues. Trimming took 6 bases from V and 9 from J; bases not matched to a gene: 6. CDR3 residues: CASSASGGASEQFF. The DNA of the CDR3 is TGTGCCAGTAGCGCTAGCGGGGGGGCATCTGAGCAGTTCTTC.

The rearrangement joins TRBV7-9 to TRBJ2-3; TRBD1 matches at 8 bases. Germline lookup yields CDR1 SEHNR and CDR2 FQNEAQ (reference sequence). V dropped 5 bases and J dropped 2; count of bases not matched to a gene: 6. The CDR3 has 15 residues. The DNA of the CDR3 is TGTGCCAGCAGCCCGACAGGGGTCAACACAGATACGCAGTATTTT. Translation: CASSPTGVNTDTQYF. Drawing the rest from reference TRBV7-9 and TRBJ2-3, the complete variable domain is DTGVSQNPRHKITKRGQNVTFRCDPISEHNRLYWYRQTLGQGPEFLTYFQNEAQLEKSRLLSDRFSAERPKGSFSTLEIQRTEQGDSAMYLCASSPTGVNTDTQYFGPGTRLTVL.

This clone was found once. This chain uses TRBV7-9 with TRBJ2-6, with TRBD2 matching over 7 bases. The CDR3 spans 14 residues. V was pared by 8 bases and J by 4 bases, with 5 bases of the junction left unmatched. CDR1 and CDR2 from the germline V gene are SEHNR and FQNEAQ (reference sequence). CDR3 nucleotide sequence: TGTGCCAGCCCGGGGAGGGTGGGGGCCAACGTCCTGACTTTC. This codes for CASPGRVGANVLTF.

V gene TRBV25-1 combines with J gene TRBJ1-1, with TRBD1 matching 9 bases. The V gene end was trimmed by 4 bases and the J gene end by 4 bases; junction bases not matched to a gene: 7. The CDR3 contains 15 residues. Germline-derived CDR1 and CDR2 are MGHDK and SYGVNS. CDR3 residues: CASSATGGGSTEAFF. CDR3 DNA: TGTGCCAGCAGTGCCACAGGGGGCGGGAGCACTGAAGCTTTCTTT.

The chain employs TRBV5-1 and TRBJ1-2; weak D call: TRBD1 (5 bases). The CDR3 contains 11 residues. V was cut by 7 bases and J by 5 bases, with 9 bases left in between. Germline CDR1 and CDR2: SGHRS and YFSETQ. CDR3: CASGDYYGYTF. The CDR3 region has the DNA TGCGCCAGCGGGGACTATTATGGCTACACCTTC.

CDR3 protein: CASSYSAMGGNQPQHF. CDR3 sequence (DNA): TGTGCCAGCAGTTACTCTGCTATGGGGGGCAATCAGCCCCAGCATTTT. The gene calls are TRBV6-5 and TRBJ1-5, with a tentative D call TRBD1 (5 bases). V was cut by 0 bases and J by 2 bases, with 11 bases left in between. Germline V gene data show CDR1 as MNHEY and CDR2 as SVGAGI. The CDR3 sequence is 16 residues long.

This chain links TRBV7-2 with TRBJ2-3, with 9 bases lining up with TRBD2. The CDR3 runs to 16 residues. The ends lost 2 bases at V and 4 bases at J; junction bases unmatched: 7. Germline assignment: CDR1 SGHTA and CDR2 FQGNSA. The CDR3 region is CASSLYTSGSADTQYF. The CDR3 DNA reads as TGTGCCAGCAGCTTATATACTAGCGGGTCCGCAGATACGCAGTATTTT.

The chain has TRBV4-2 and TRBJ1-5; no definite D call. CDR1 and CDR2 (germline): LGHNA, YNFKEQ. The length of the CDR3 is 15 residues. Trimming removed 2 bases at V and 3 bases at J, with 11 bases between. CDR3 sequence: CASSQSYSSNQPQHF. The CDR3 DNA follows: TGTGCCAGCAGCCAATCTTACAGTTCCAATCAGCCCCAGCATTTT.

The rearrangement links TRBV5-6 to TRBJ2-3; TRBD2 matches at 13 bases. Trimming cost V 4 bases and J 6 bases; bases outside gene matches: 5. The germline V gene encodes CDR1 SGHDT and CDR2 YYEEEE. The length of the CDR3 is 15 residues. As DNA, the CDR3 is TGTGCCAGCAGCCCGGGACTAGCGGGGACCGATACGCAGTATTTT. Protein sequence: CASSPGLAGTDTQYF.

The rearrangement links TRBV18 to TRBJ2-5, with a tentative D call TRBD2 (6 bases). The CDR3 has 17 residues. CDR1 KGHSH and CDR2 LQKENI come from the germline V gene. Trimming left V 6 bases short and J 1 base short, with 21 bases between. The CDR3 nucleotides are TGTGCCAGCTCGACGGAGGGTTTTGAGCGCCTCCAAGAGACCCAGTACTTC. It encodes CASSTEGFERLQETQYF.

This clone was seen a handful of times. The chain carries TRBV30 and TRBJ2-7; no reliable D call. The CDR3 totals 15 residues. V gave up 4 bases and J gave up 0 bases, with 16 bases separating them. Per germline, CDR1 GTSNPN and CDR2 SVGIG (reference sequence). CDR3 loop: CAWKSSFQISYEQYF. In nucleotides, the CDR3 is TGTGCCTGGAAATCCAGCTTTCAGATCTCCTACGAGCAGTACTTC.

The V gene is TRBV2, the J gene TRBJ2-3; TRBD2 agrees at 7 bases. The CDR3 runs to 15 residues. Unmatched junction bases numbered 6, after V lost 6 bases and J lost 0 bases. CDR1 is SNHLY and CDR2 is FYNNEI in the germline V gene. The CDR3 loop is CASSRGTISTDTQYF. CDR3 DNA: TGTGCCAGCAGCCGGGGGACTATTAGCACAGATACGCAGTATTTT. The whole variable domain, remainder taken from reference TRBV2 and TRBJ2-3, is EPEVTQTPSHQVTQMGQEVILRCVPISNHLYFYWYRQILGQKVEFLVSFYNNEISEKSEIFDDQFSVERPDGSNFTLKIRSTKLEDSAMYFCASSRGTISTDTQYFGPGTRLTVL.

The sample holds a few counts of this clone. Here the CDR3 DNA reads TGTGCCAGTAGTATAGATCGAGGAAACGAGCAGTACTTC. It translates to CASSIDRGNEQYF. The chain links TRBV19 to TRBJ2-7; D call uncertain. Per the germline V gene, CDR1 is LNHDA and CDR2 is SQIVND (reference sequence). V gave up 0 bases and J gave up 5 bases, with 8 bases separating them. This CDR3 region has 13 residues.

The rearrangement uses TRBV4-2 and TRBJ1-2; D remains unclear. The CDR3 consists of 12 residues. The germline gives CDR1 LGHNA, CDR2 YNFKEQ. Trimming removed 0 bases from V and 4 bases from J, with 3 bases in between. CDR3 coding DNA: TGTGCCAGCAGCCAAGAACTCTATGGCTACACCTTC. This sequence encodes CASSQELYGYTF.

The chain couples TRBV6-5 to TRBJ2-7; D perhaps matches TRBD2 (6 bases). The CDR3 is 14 amino acids. Trimming left V 3 bases short and J 3 bases short, with 12 bases between. Germline V lookup: CDR1 MNHEY, CDR2 SVGAGI. CDR3 nucleotide sequence: TGTGCCAGCAGTTATGGCCTCGGGGGCTACGAGCAGTACTTC. Protein product: CASSYGLGGYEQYF.

The J gene is TRBJ2-3, the V gene TRBV25-1, with D maybe TRBD2 (5 bases). The CDR3 sequence is 17 residues long. The V and J ends lost 3 bases and 5 bases respectively, with 21 bases between them. CDR1 MGHDK and CDR2 SYGVNS come from the germline V gene. CDR3 loop: CASSDRRGGRNVDTQYF. The CDR3 DNA reads TGTGCCAGCAGTGATCGCCGAGGAGGCCGTAACGTAGATACGCAGTATTTT.

The chain carries TRBV29-1 and TRBJ2-7, with D tentatively TRBD1 (6 bases). This CDR3 is 13 amino acids long. V lost 1 base to trimming and J lost 6 bases, with 13 bases between them. The germline V gene has CDR1 SQVTM and CDR2 ANQGSEA. In DNA, the CDR3 is TGCAGCGTTGAAGTGGTACAGGGCGGCGAGCAGTACTTC. Amino acids: CSVEVVQGGEQYF.

V gene TRBV5-1 combines with J gene TRBJ2-2; tentatively, D is TRBD2 (6 bases). This CDR3 region has 15 residues. V was shortened by 0 bases and J by 5 bases, with 11 bases between the two germline ends. The germline V gene has CDR1 SGHRS and CDR2 YFSETQ. The CDR3 DNA follows: TGCGCCAGCAGCTTGGCTATCGGGGGTACCGGGGAGCTGTTTTTT. Translating it yields CASSLAIGGTGELFF.

The chain joins TRBV27 to TRBJ2-1; 8 nucleotides align to TRBD2. The CDR3 runs to 15 residues. Trimming at V came to 6 bases and at J to 4 bases, leaving 8 bases not matched to a gene. The germline gives CDR1 MNHEY, CDR2 SMNVEV (reference sequence). The CDR3 is CASSSSGSGYNEQFF. CDR3 DNA: TGTGCCAGCAGCTCAAGCGGGAGTGGGTACAATGAGCAGTTCTTC.